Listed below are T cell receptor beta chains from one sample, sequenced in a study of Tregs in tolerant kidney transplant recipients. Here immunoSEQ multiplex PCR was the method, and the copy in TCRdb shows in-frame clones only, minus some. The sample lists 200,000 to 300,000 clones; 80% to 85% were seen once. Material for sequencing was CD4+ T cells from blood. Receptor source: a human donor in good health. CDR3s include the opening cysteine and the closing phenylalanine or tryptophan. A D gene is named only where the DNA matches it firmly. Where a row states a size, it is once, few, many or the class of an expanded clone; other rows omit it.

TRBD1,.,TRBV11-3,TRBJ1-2,TGTGCCAGCAGCACAGGACAGGGGGATGGCTACACCTTC,CASSTGQGDGYTF
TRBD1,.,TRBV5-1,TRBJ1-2,TGCGCCAGCAGCTTCGCAGGGGGCGACTATGGCTACACCTTC,CASSFAGGDYGYTF
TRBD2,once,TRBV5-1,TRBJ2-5,TGCGCCAGCAGTTTCGGGGGGGCCTCAGGAGAGACCCAGTACTTC,CASSFGGASGETQYF
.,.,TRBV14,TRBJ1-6,TGTGCCAGCAGCCCTTTGGACAGCGTTAATTCACCCCTCCACTTT,CASSPLDSVNSPLHF
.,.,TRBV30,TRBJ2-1,TGTGCCTGGAGTGGGAGGGCCGAGGCTGAGCAGTTCTTC,CAWSGRAEAEQFF
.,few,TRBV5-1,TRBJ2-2,TGCGCCAGCAGCTCGGTAGTGGGCCCGAAGACCGGGGAGCTGTTTTTT,CASSSVVGPKTGELFF
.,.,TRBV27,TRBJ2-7,TGTGCCAGCAGTTCCGACGATAACTACGAGCAGTACTTC,CASSSDDNYEQYF
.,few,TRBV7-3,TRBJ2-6,TGTGCCAGCAGCTTAACCGGCGGATCTGGGGCCAACGTCCTGACTTTC,CASSLTGGSGANVLTF
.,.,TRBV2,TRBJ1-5,TGTGCCAGCAACAGGGTTGGGAATCAGCCCCAGCATTTT,CASNRVGNQPQHF
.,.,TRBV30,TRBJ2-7,TGTGCCTGGAGTGGTGGCCCAGGCGAGCAGTACTTC,CAWSGGPGEQYF
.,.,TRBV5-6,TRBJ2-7,TGTGCCAGCAGCTCCGCCGGCTCCGAGCAGTACTTC,CASSSAGSEQYF
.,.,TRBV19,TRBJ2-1,TGTGCCAGTAGTATAGCCCAGGCGGGTCGGGCAAACAATGAGCAGTTCTTC,CASSIAQAGRANNEQFF
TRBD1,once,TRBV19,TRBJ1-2,TGTGCCAGTAGCCGGGACAGGGTACCCTATGGCTACACCTTC,CASSRDRVPYGYTF
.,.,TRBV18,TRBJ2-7,TGTGCCAGCTCGCTAGGCGACTCTGCACTCTACGAGCAGTACTTC,CASSLGDSALYEQYF
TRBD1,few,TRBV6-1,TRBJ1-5,TGTGCCAGTGGACAGGGGGCCTTCCGGGGTCAGCCCCAGCATTTT,CASGQGAFRGQPQHF
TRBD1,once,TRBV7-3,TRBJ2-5,TGTGCCAGCAGCTTGCTTCGGACAGGGCAAGAGACCCAGTACTTC,CASSLLRTGQETQYF
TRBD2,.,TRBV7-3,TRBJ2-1,TGTGCCAGCAGCCCTAGCGGGGGTTCCCTTCCCTACAATGAGCAGTTCTTC,CASSPSGGSLPYNEQFF
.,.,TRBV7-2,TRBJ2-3,TGTGCCAGCAGCTCCAGACTGCGGGGGCGAAGAGATACGCAGTATTTT,CASSSRLRGRRDTQYF
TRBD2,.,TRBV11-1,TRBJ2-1,TGTGCCAGCAGCATTAGCGGGAAGGCCTACAATGAGCAGTTCTTC,CASSISGKAYNEQFF
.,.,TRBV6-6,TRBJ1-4,TGTGCCAGCAGTTACTCAGGTGAAAAACTGTTTTTT,CASSYSGEKLFF
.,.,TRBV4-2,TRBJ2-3,TGTGCCAGCAGCGAAGGAGGGGAGGCAGATACGCAGTATTTT,CASSEGGEADTQYF
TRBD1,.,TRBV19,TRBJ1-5,TGTGCCAGCAGACAGGGAGTCACCTATAGCAATCAGCCCCAGCATTTT,CASRQGVTYSNQPQHF
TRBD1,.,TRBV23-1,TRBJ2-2,TGCGCCAGCAGTTACTCCGGGACAGGGGATGGGGCCAACACCGGGGAGCTGTTTTTT,CASSYSGTGDGANTGELFF
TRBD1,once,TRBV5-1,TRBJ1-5,TGCGCCAGCAGCTTGGAGGTAGGGACAGGCCAGCCCCAGCATTTT,CASSLEVGTGQPQHF
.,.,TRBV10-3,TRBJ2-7,TGTGCCATCAGTGAGGTGGGGGGCGGGGTCTACGAGCAGTACTTC,CAISEVGGGVYEQYF
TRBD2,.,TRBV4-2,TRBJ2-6,TGTGCCAGCAGCCAAGATGGAGGACTAGCGGGCTTCTCTGGGGCCAACGTCCCGACTTTC,CASSQDGGLAGFSGANVPTF
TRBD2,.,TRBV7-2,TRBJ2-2,TGTGCCAGCAGCTTAGCAGGACTAGCGGGAGGGTCCGGGGAGCTGTTTTTT,CASSLAGLAGGSGELFF
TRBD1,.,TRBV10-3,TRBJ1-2,TGTGCCATCAGTGCTGGGACAGGGGGCGTCTATGGCTACACCTTC,CAISAGTGGVYGYTF
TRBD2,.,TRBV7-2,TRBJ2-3,TGTGCCAGCAGCTTGGTCCGGGGGACTAGCGATACGCAGTATTTT,CASSLVRGTSDTQYF
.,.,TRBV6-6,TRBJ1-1,TGTGCCAGCAGTTACTATGGCAGAGTGAACACTGAAGCTTTCTTT,CASSYYGRVNTEAFF
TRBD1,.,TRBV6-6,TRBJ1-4,TGTGCCAGCACCACAGGGGGGCGGGCGGAAAAACTGTTTTTT,CASTTGGRAEKLFF
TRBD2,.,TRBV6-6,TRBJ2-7,TGTGCCAGCAGTTACTCCGGGACTAGCGTAGTCTACGAGCAGTACTTC,CASSYSGTSVVYEQYF
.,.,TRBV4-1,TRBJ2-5,TGCGCCAGCAGCCAATCCACAGGCCGGAGGGAGACCCAGTACTTC,CASSQSTGRRETQYF
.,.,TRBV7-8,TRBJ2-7,TGTGCCAGCAGCTTAGTGGGCAGGGGAAGCTACGAGCAGTACTTC,CASSLVGRGSYEQYF
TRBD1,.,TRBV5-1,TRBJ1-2,TGCGCCAGCAGCCCCCTCGGGCAGGGGGTAGGGGATGGCTACACCTTC,CASSPLGQGVGDGYTF
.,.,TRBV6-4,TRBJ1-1,TGTGCCAGCACCCGCAGGACTCCCGAAAACATAAAAAGAGCTTTCTTT,CASTRRTPENIKRAFF
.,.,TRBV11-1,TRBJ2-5,TGTGCCAGCAGCTCCGGGACTCCGATGACCCAGTACTTC,CASSSGTPMTQYF
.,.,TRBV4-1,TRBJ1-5,TGCGCCAGCAGCCAAGGGTTGAGGGGCAGGGTCAATCAGCCCCAGCATTTT,CASSQGLRGRVNQPQHF
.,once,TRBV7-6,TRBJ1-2,TGTGCCAGCAGCTTGGGACCGAGAGGAATTAACTATGGCTACACCTTC,CASSLGPRGINYGYTF
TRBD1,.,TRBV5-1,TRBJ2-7,TGCGCCAGCAGCCTGGGACAGGGACCCTCCTACGAGCAGTACTTC,CASSLGQGPSYEQYF
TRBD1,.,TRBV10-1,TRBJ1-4,TGCGCCAGCAGTGAGTCGAGACAGGGTGGGCTCTTGGGGGTGAAACTGTTTTTT,CASSESRQGGLLGVKLFF
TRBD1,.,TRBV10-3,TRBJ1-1,TGTGCCATCAGAGGGGGACAGACTCCCACTGAAGCTTTCTTT,CAIRGGQTPTEAFF
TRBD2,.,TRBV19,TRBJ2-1,TGTGCCAGTAATTCCGGACTAGCATCCTACAATGAGCAGTTCTTC,CASNSGLASYNEQFF
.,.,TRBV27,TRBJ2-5,TGTGCCAGCAGTCCAATCGGACGGGGCCCAGGGACCCAGTACTTC,CASSPIGRGPGTQYF
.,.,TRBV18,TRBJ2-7,TGTGCCAGCTCACCGGGGGGACCCTCCTACGAGCAGTACTTC,CASSPGGPSYEQYF
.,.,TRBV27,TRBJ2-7,TGTGCCACCCAACCTCCCGGAGGCTACTTAACCTCCTACGAGCAGTACTTC,CATQPPGGYLTSYEQYF
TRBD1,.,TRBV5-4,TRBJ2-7,TGTGCCAGCAGCAAAGGAACAGGGGGCAGCTCCTACGAGCAGTACTTC,CASSKGTGGSSYEQYF
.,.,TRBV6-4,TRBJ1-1,TGTGCCAGCAGTCTCGTGGCAGTGAACACTGAAGCTTTCTTT,CASSLVAVNTEAFF
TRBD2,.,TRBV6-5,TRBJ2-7,TGTGCCAGCAGTTACTCGACCAGCGGGGGGGCCGAGCAGTACTTC,CASSYSTSGGAEQYF
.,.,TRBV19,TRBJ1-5,TGTGCCAGTAGTATGCCGGGGAGGAGCAATCAGCCCCAGCATTTT,CASSMPGRSNQPQHF
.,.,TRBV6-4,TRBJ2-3,TGTGCCAGCAGTGCCCATCTCCGGGATACGCAGTATTTT,CASSAHLRDTQYF
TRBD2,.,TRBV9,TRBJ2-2,TGTGCCAGCAGCACTAGCGGGAGGGCTACCGGGGAGCTGTTTTTT,CASSTSGRATGELFF
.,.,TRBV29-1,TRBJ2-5,TGCAGCGGGCTCCAACAAGAGACCCAGTACTTC,CSGLQQETQYF
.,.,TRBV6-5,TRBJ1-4,TGTGCCAGCAGCAGGGTGCCTAATGAAAAACTGTTTTTT,CASSRVPNEKLFF
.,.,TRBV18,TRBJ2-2,TGTGCCAGCTCACCCGAAAGGATGGGCACCGGGGAGCTGTTTTTT,CASSPERMGTGELFF
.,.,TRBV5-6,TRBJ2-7,TGTGCCAGCAGCTTGGAGAATTCCTACGAGCAGTACTTC,CASSLENSYEQYF
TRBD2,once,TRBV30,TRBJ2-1,TGTGCCTGGAGTATAGGGACTAGCAGGTACAATGAGCAGTTCTTC,CAWSIGTSRYNEQFF
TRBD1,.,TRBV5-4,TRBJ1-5,TGTGCCAGCAGCTTCATCGACAGGGGGCCTCAGCCCCAGCATTTT,CASSFIDRGPQPQHF
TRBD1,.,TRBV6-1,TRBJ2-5,TGTGCCAGCAGTGTGCGGACGCCTCAGCAGGGGGCAAACCACCAGGAGACCCAGTACTTC,CASSVRTPQQGANHQETQYF
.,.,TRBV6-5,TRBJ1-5,TGTGCCATCAGTGAGTACAGTCAGCCCCAGCATTTT,CAISEYSQPQHF